The 21 T cell receptor beta chains in this list originate from one sample, sequenced in a study of blood T cell repertoires in COVID-19. Profiling relied on immunoSEQ multiplex PCR, and the TCRdb table lists in-frame clones only, not all of them. The data contain about 300,000 clones, 90% of them singletons. Sequenced sample: PBMCs or T cells enriched from blood (not recorded which). The receptor set was obtained from a young woman with acute COVID-19.

The chain employs TRBV7-6 and TRBJ2-1, with TRBD2 matching 8 bases. After removal of 2 bases from V and 6 bases from J, the junction contained 3 bases not matched to a gene. This CDR3 spans 14 amino acids. Germline V lookup: CDR1 SGHVS, CDR2 FNYEAQ. This chain's CDR3 is CASSLTGGPNEQFF. For the CDR3, the DNA is TGTGCCAGCAGCTTAACGGGAGGGCCCAATGAGCAGTTCTTC.

The CDR3, as DNA: TGTGCCAGCAGCGTCCGGGAGTCCTACAATGAGCAGTTCTTC. Its translation is CASSVRESYNEQFF. The chain uses TRBV9 and TRBJ2-1; D is possibly TRBD2 (6 bases). CDR1 and CDR2 from the germline V gene are SGDLS and YYNGEE. The CDR3 runs to 14 residues. Trimming left V 2 bases short and J 1 base short, with 7 bases between.

This clone was observed a single time. The genes are TRBV7-2 and TRBJ2-3, with 8 bases fitting TRBD2. The length of the CDR3 is 18 residues. Losses at the gene ends were 2 bases for V and 0 bases for J; bases not matched to a gene: 10. Per germline, CDR1 SGHTA and CDR2 FQGNSA. CDR3 amino acids: CASSLMAGGSPSTDTQYF. CDR3 sequence (DNA): TGTGCCAGCAGCTTAATGGCGGGAGGTTCCCCTAGCACAGATACGCAGTATTTT.

This chain links TRBV7-9 with TRBJ1-3; D not certain. This CDR3 has 15 residues. V was pared by 1 base and J by 2 bases, with 9 bases between. Germline values: CDR1 SEHNR, CDR2 FQNEAQ (reference sequence). CDR3 loop: CASSLGEGAGNTIYF. CDR3 coding DNA: TGTGCCAGCAGCTTAGGCGAAGGAGCTGGAAACACCATATATTTT.

The chain carries TRBV6-5 and TRBJ1-5; 11 positions match TRBD1. Trimming took 5 bases from V and 5 from J; bases not matched to a gene: 5. Germline V CDR1 and CDR2: MNHEY, SVGAGI. This CDR3 is 15 amino acids long. CDR3 residues: CASSPGTGGYQPQHF. The CDR3 DNA is TGTGCCAGCAGTCCGGGGACAGGGGGTTATCAGCCCCAGCATTTT.

The J gene is TRBJ1-5, the V gene TRBV11-3, with D unclear. The germline V gene has CDR1 SGHNT and CDR2 YENEEA. Trimming removed 1 base at V and 2 bases at J, with 9 bases between. The CDR3 covers 15 residues. The CDR3 region is CASSLGPGGNQPQHF. DNA of the CDR3: TGTGCCAGCAGCTTAGGCCCCGGTGGCAATCAGCCCCAGCATTTT.

This chain connects TRBV7-2 to TRBJ1-5; the D is unclear. The CDR3 extends over 15 amino acids. V dropped 1 base and J dropped 3 bases, with 10 bases sitting between them. The germline V gene encodes CDR1 SGHTA and CDR2 FQGNSA. As DNA, the CDR3 is TGTGCCAGCAGCTTAGGGGTCAGACTCAATCAGCCCCAGCATTTT. Encoded protein: CASSLGVRLNQPQHF.

The chain carries TRBV5-1 and TRBJ1-3; 8 bases are shared with TRBD1. From germline, CDR1 is SGHRS and CDR2 YFSETQ. This CDR3 contains 18 residues. V lost 4 bases and J lost 0; bases outside the gene matches: 12. The CDR3 sequence: CASSPGQARRNSGNTIYF. CDR3 DNA: TGCGCCAGCAGCCCGGGACAGGCTCGGCGCAACTCTGGAAACACCATATATTTT.

This chain connects TRBV2 to TRBJ2-3; tentative D call: TRBD2 (6 bases). The germline V gene encodes CDR1 SNHLY and CDR2 FYNNEI. There are 14 residues in the CDR3. Deletions cut 8 bases from V and 0 bases from J, with 12 bases between. The CDR3 loop reads CASGRDLSTDTQYF. In nucleotides, the CDR3 is TGTGCCAGCGGGCGGGACTTAAGCACAGATACGCAGTATTTT.

The chain links TRBV27 to TRBJ2-2; 9 bases agree with TRBD1. The ends lost 6 bases at V and 0 bases at J; junction bases unmatched: 11. Germline V CDR1 and CDR2: MNHEY, SMNVEV (reference sequence). The CDR3 is 18 amino acids. CDR3: CASSPGQGYRANTGELFF. CDR3 bases: TGTGCCAGCAGCCCGGGACAGGGATATAGGGCGAACACCGGGGAGCTGTTTTTT.

As to this clone: Other DNA sequences from this sample encode an identical CDR3 as well. The chain couples TRBV2 to TRBJ1-2; perhaps TRBD1 as D (6 bases). V shed 2 bases and J shed 3 bases, with 7 bases lying between them. The germline V gene encodes CDR1 SNHLY and CDR2 FYNNEI. The CDR3 contains 13 residues. The CDR3 protein is CASSETGYYGYTF. The CDR3 DNA reads as TGTGCCAGCAGTGAAACAGGGTACTATGGCTACACCTTC. The full variable domain, rest sourced from reference TRBV2 and TRBJ1-2, is EPEVTQTPSHQVTQMGQEVILRCVPISNHLYFYWYRQILGQKVEFLVSFYNNEISEKSEIFDDQFSVERPDGSNFTLKIRSTKLEDSAMYFCASSETGYYGYTFGSGTRLTVV.

The chain has TRBV14 and TRBJ1-1; TRBD1 might be the D (6 bases). V was cut by 5 bases and J by 6 bases, with 10 bases left in between. Germline V gene data show CDR1 as SGHDN and CDR2 as FVKESK. The CDR3 spans 12 residues. The CDR3 region has the DNA TGTGCCAGCAGCTATGGGACACCTGAAGCTTTCTTT. Amino acids: CASSYGTPEAFF.

This chain uses TRBV14 with TRBJ1-1; D might be TRBD1 (5 bases). Trimming took 4 bases from V and 1 from J, leaving 13 bases between them. Germline CDR1 SGHDN, CDR2 FVKESK. The CDR3 is made up of 15 amino acids. For the CDR3, the DNA is TGTGCCAGCAGCCGTCGCAGGGAATGGAACACTGAAGCTTTCTTT. This encodes CASSRRREWNTEAFF.

This clone was counted a single time. The rearrangement links TRBV2 to TRBJ1-2; 9 positions agree with TRBD1. This CDR3 is 14 amino acids long. The J segment lost 5 bases and the V segment lost 2 bases, leaving 3 bases of the junction unmatched. Germline assignment: CDR1 SNHLY and CDR2 FYNNEI. CDR3 sequence reads: CASSETGTGYGYTF. For the CDR3, the DNA is TGTGCCAGCAGTGAAACCGGGACAGGGTATGGCTACACCTTC.

This clone appeared once. The chain joins TRBV7-3 to TRBJ2-3; 14 nucleotides align to TRBD2. J gave up 4 bases and V 1 base, and 1 base lay outside the gene matches. The CDR3 contains 16 residues. Per germline, CDR1 SGHTA and CDR2 FQGTGA. The CDR3 DNA reads as TGTGCCAGCAGCTTAAAGACTAGCGGGAGGGCAGATACGCAGTATTTT. As protein: CASSLKTSGRADTQYF.

The chain is built from TRBV24-1 and TRBJ2-2; D remains ambiguous. CDR1 is KGHDR and CDR2 is SFDVKD in the germline V gene. V lost 0 bases and J 1 base, leaving 5 bases between the germline ends. The CDR3 length is 15 residues. Written as DNA, the CDR3 is TGTGCCACCAGTGATTTGTCGGGGAACACCGGGGAGCTGTTTTTT. Its protein is CATSDLSGNTGELFF.

The chain carries TRBV11-3 and TRBJ2-7; 7 bases map to TRBD1. V lost 8 bases to trimming and J lost 4 bases; unmatched junction nucleotides: 14. Per the germline V gene, CDR1 is SGHNT and CDR2 is YENEEA. The CDR3 runs to 15 residues. CDR3 amino acids: CASSPRGQIGYEQYF. DNA of the CDR3: TGTGCCAGCTCCCCCCGGGGACAGATCGGGTACGAGCAGTACTTC.

The chain recombines TRBV5-4 with TRBJ1-2, with 8 bases fitting TRBD1. Germline loops: CDR1 SGHNT, CDR2 YYREEE (reference sequence). J was trimmed by 4 bases and V by 4 bases; bases with no gene match: 9. The CDR3 is 15 residues long. The CDR3 nucleotides read TGTGCCAGCAGCCCTGGACAGGGCGATCCCTATGGCTACACCTTC. As protein: CASSPGQGDPYGYTF.

This chain joins TRBV3-1 (or the pseudogene TRBV3-2) and TRBJ2-2, with 8 bases aligning to TRBD1. J was trimmed by 1 base and V by 3 bases; bases with no gene match: 4. The CDR3 runs to 16 residues. The germline CDR1 and CDR2 sequences are LGHDT and YNNKEL (reference sequence). This CDR3 is CASSQTGDWNTGELFF. Here the CDR3 DNA reads TGTGCCAGCAGCCAGACAGGGGACTGGAACACCGGGGAGCTGTTTTTT.

The chain links TRBV28 to TRBJ1-6; 10 bases are a match to TRBD1. Germline V gene data show CDR1 as MDHEN and CDR2 as SYDVKM. This CDR3 region has 15 residues. The V and J ends lost 6 bases and 5 bases, in that order; junction bases with no gene match: 4. The CDR3 region has the DNA TGTGCCAGCAGCCGGACAGGGGGTAATAATTCACCCCTCCACTTT. This codes for CASSRTGGNNSPLHF. Full variable domain (outside the CDR3, taken from reference TRBV28 and TRBJ1-6): DVKVTQSSRYLVKRTGEKVFLECVQDMDHENMFWYRQDPGLGLRLIYFSYDVKMKEKGDIPEGYSVSREKKERFSLILESASTNQTSMYLCASSRTGGNNSPLHFGNGTRLTVT.

This clone was seen a handful of times. This rearrangement joins TRBV7-9 to TRBJ2-5; D might be TRBD1 (5 bases). V lost 5 bases to trimming and J lost 4 bases, with 14 bases between them. The CDR3 spans 14 residues. Germline V gene lookup returns CDR1 SEHNR and CDR2 FQNEAQ (reference sequence). CDR3 sequence: CASSHTLRGETQYF. The DNA of the CDR3 is TGTGCCAGCAGCCATACTCTAAGGGGAGAGACCCAGTACTTC.